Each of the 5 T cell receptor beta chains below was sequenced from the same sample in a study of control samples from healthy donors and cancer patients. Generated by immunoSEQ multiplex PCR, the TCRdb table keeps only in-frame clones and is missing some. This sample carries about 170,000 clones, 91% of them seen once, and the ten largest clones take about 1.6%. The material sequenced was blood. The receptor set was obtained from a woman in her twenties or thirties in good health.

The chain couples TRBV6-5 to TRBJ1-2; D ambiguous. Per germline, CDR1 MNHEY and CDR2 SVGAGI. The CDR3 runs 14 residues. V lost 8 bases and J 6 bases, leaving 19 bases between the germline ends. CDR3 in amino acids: CASRRIRRLDGYTF. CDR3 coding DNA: TGTGCCAGCCGCCGGATAAGAAGATTGGATGGCTACACCTTC.

Here the CDR3 reads CASSRTINEKLFF. Here the CDR3 DNA reads TGTGCCAGCAGTCGGACCATTAATGAAAAACTGTTTTTT. The chain carries TRBV28 and TRBJ1-4; D remains ambiguous. The ends were cut back, 5 bases at V and 4 bases at J, with 8 bases in the middle. The germline V gene has CDR1 MDHEN and CDR2 SYDVKM. The CDR3 covers 13 residues. Combining the CDR3 with reference TRBV28 and TRBJ1-4 gives the whole variable domain DVKVTQSSRYLVKRTGEKVFLECVQDMDHENMFWYRQDPGLGLRLIYFSYDVKMKEKGDIPEGYSVSREKKERFSLILESASTNQTSMYLCASSRTINEKLFFGSGTQLSVL.

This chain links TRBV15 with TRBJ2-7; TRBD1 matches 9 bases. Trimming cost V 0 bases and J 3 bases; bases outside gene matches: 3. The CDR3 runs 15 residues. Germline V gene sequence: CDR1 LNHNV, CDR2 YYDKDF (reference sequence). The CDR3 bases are TGTGCCACCAGCAGAGATGGGACAGGGCGCTACGAGCAGTACTTC. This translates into CATSRDGTGRYEQYF.

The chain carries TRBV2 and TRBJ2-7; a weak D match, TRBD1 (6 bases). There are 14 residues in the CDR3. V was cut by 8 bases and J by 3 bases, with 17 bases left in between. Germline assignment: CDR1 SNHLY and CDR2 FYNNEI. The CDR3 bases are TGTGCCAGCGGCCGAAGGAAGGGGGACTACGAGCAGTACTTC. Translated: CASGRRKGDYEQYF.

The CDR3 spells CASSPAGGLKETQYF. In nucleotides, the CDR3 is TGTGCCAGTAGTCCAGCGGGAGGACTTAAAGAGACCCAGTACTTC. The V and J genes are TRBV19 and TRBJ2-5, with 9 bases that match TRBD2. J gave up 3 bases and V 5 bases, and 7 bases lay outside the gene matches. CDR3 length: 15 amino acids. From germline, CDR1 is LNHDA and CDR2 SQIVND (reference sequence).